The 25 T cell receptor beta chains below were found in one sample sequenced in a study of molecular identifiers for immune sequencing clone quantification. TCRdb ran MiXCR on the PCR reads and lists one entry per CDR3 protein. The sample lists some 320,000 distinct CDR3 sequences, roughly a quarter occurring once. The sample was naive CD8+ T cells from blood, with Jurkat cell RNA spiked in. Sample subset: FACS-sorted CD8+CD4-CCR7+CD45RA+ naive T cells. The receptors stem from a human donor in good health. Some libraries in this study had Jurkat cell RNA spiked in.

This clonotype has a handful of counts. The chain uses TRBV24-1 and TRBJ2-2; a weak D match, TRBD1 (6 bases). Trimming took 4 bases from V and 7 from J, leaving 21 bases between them. CDR3 length: 17 amino acids. Germline loops: CDR1 KGHDR, CDR2 SFDVKD. The CDR3: CATSDHAGTITIGELFF. CDR3 nucleotide sequence: TGTGCCACCAGTGACCACGCCGGGACAATCACGATCGGGGAGCTGTTTTTT.

This clonotype has just a few counts. The V call is TRBV12-3 or TRBV12-4, the J call TRBJ1-1, with D possibly being TRBD1 (6 bases). The V end was cut by 2 bases, the J end by 1 base, with 14 bases between. The CDR3 contains 16 residues. The CDR3 sequence is CASSLYTGRGNTEAFF. As DNA, the CDR3 is TGTGCCAGCAGTTTATATACAGGGAGAGGGAACACTGAAGCTTTCTTT.

This clonotype was seen many times. V gene TRBV6-2 or TRBV6-3 combines with J gene TRBJ1-5; TRBD1 might be the D (5 bases). Germline V gene lookup returns CDR1 MNHEY and CDR2 SVGEGT. This CDR3 has 14 amino acids. Trimming removed 4 bases from V and 6 bases from J, with 13 bases in between. As DNA, the CDR3 is TGTGCCAGCAGTTCGAGGGGAAAAGCTCAGCCCCAGCATTTT. Encoded protein: CASSSRGKAQPQHF.

The table lists this clonotype with a few counts. The V and J genes are TRBV19 and TRBJ2-6; D is undetermined. From germline, CDR1 is LNHDA and CDR2 SQIVND (reference sequence). The CDR3 sequence is 13 residues long. V gave up 4 bases and J gave up 8 bases, with 9 bases separating them. As DNA, the CDR3 is TGTGCCAGTAGTACCCCAGGTCCCAACGTCCTGACTTTC. It encodes CASSTPGPNVLTF.

J is TRBJ2-1 and V is TRBV6-5, with TRBD2 identical over 10 bases. CDR3 size: 16 residues. In germline, CDR1 is MNHEY, CDR2 SVGAGI. V trimming: 2 bases; J trimming: 8 bases; junction bases outside the gene matches: 9. The CDR3 DNA follows: TGTGCCAGCAGTTACACTTCGGCTAGCGGGAGCTATGAGCAGTTCTTC. Encoded protein: CASSYTSASGSYEQFF.

This clonotype was found a few times. This sequence joins TRBV5-1 and TRBJ1-1, with D hard to call. This CDR3 is 14 amino acids long. V lost 1 base to trimming and J lost 1 base, with 8 bases between them. CDR1 is SGHRS and CDR2 is YFSETQ in the germline V gene. CDR3 coding DNA: TGCGCCAGCAGCTTGTTGGGCAGGAACACTGAAGCTTTCTTT. Translating gives CASSLLGRNTEAFF.

Comments on this clonotype: A read error may explain this, as a much larger clone is one base away. This chain uses TRBV6-1 with TRBJ2-7; TRBD1 matches at 7 bases. Looked up from germline, CDR1 is MNHNS and CDR2 is SASEGT. The CDR3 extends over 13 amino acids. The CDR3 bases are TGTGCCAGCAGTGCGACAGGGACCTACGGGCAGTACTTC. The encoded protein is CASSATGTYGQYF.

This clonotype showed up many times. The chain employs TRBV2 and TRBJ2-3; D might be TRBD1 or TRBD2, each matching 5 bases. Trimming stripped 10 bases from V and 4 bases from J, with 9 bases between. Germline loops: CDR1 SNHLY, CDR2 FYNNEI. This CDR3 contains 11 residues. CDR3 bases: TGTGCCACACTGGGGGCAGATACGCAGTATTTT. Translating gives CATLGADTQYF.

This clonotype turned up a few times. The chain links TRBV12-3 or TRBV12-4 to TRBJ1-1; TRBD1 agrees at 8 bases. This CDR3 has 13 residues. Losses at the gene ends were 6 bases for V and 6 bases for J; bases not matched to a gene: 6. The DNA for the CDR3 is TGTGCCAGCAGCCCGGACAGGGTTCCTGAAGCTTTCTTT. Translated: CASSPDRVPEAFF.

This clonotype was seen a few times. The chain combines TRBV7-9 with TRBJ2-2; the D gene could be TRBD1 or TRBD2 (5 bases each). From germline, CDR1 is SEHNR and CDR2 FQNEAQ (reference sequence). CDR3 size: 14 residues. Trimming removed 1 base at V and 4 bases at J, with 7 bases between. The CDR3 coding sequence is TGTGCCAGCAGCTTAGAAGGGACCACCGGGGAGCTGTTTTTT. Translating gives CASSLEGTTGELFF.

On this clonotype itself: A much larger clone lies one base from this, so it may be a read error. The genes are TRBV4-3 and TRBJ1-1; 7 nucleotides match TRBD1. Trimming cost V 4 bases and J 2 bases; bases outside gene matches: 10. This CDR3 has 16 amino acids. Germline V gene sequence: CDR1 LGHNA, CDR2 YSLEER. The CDR3 reads CASSRDAGQLNTEAFF. The CDR3 nucleotides read TGCGCCAGCAGCCGAGATGCGGGACAGCTAAACACTGAAGCTTTCTTT.

The chain joins TRBV6-5 to TRBJ1-1; D may be TRBD1 (6 bases). This CDR3 comprises 13 residues. CDR1 and CDR2 from the germline V gene are MNHEY and SVGAGI. V lost 3 bases and J 3 bases, leaving 8 bases between the germline ends. The CDR3: CASSYDRYTEAFF. CDR3 DNA sequence: TGTGCCAGCAGTTATGACAGGTACACTGAAGCTTTCTTT.

This clonotype was seen many times. This rearrangement joins TRBV20-1 to TRBJ2-7; no clear D. Germline loops: CDR1 DFQATT, CDR2 SNEGSKA (reference sequence). Trimming took off 5 bases at V and 3 bases at J, with 14 bases between the two ends. The CDR3 has 13 amino acids. Here the CDR3 DNA reads TGCAGTGCTCCTAGTCGGCTAGACTACGAGCAGTACTTC. Translating gives CSAPSRLDYEQYF.

In nucleotides, the CDR3 is TGTGCCAGTAGTATAGATCCGGGGAAGGAGCAGTACTTC. As protein: CASSIDPGKEQYF. The V gene is TRBV19, the J gene TRBJ2-7, with D possibly being TRBD2 (5 bases). Per the germline V gene, CDR1 is LNHDA and CDR2 is SQIVND (reference sequence). The CDR3 has 13 amino acids. Trimming took 0 bases from V and 7 from J, leaving 10 bases between them.

Concerning this clonotype: At one end, the junction sequence differs from germline, possibly due to a read error. The chain links TRBV9 to TRBJ2-5, with D possibly matching TRBD2 (6 bases). The CDR3 spans 14 residues. Germline V gene data show CDR1 as SGDLS and CDR2 as YYNGEE. The CDR3 is CASSSPPGEEPQYF. CDR3 nucleotide sequence: TGTGCCAGCAGCTCCCCCCCGGGGGAAGAGCCCCAGTACTTC. Based on the CDR3 plus reference TRBV9 and TRBJ2-5, the full variable domain is DSGVTQTPKHLITATGQRVTLRCSPRSGDLSVYWYQQSLDQGLQFLIQYYNGEERAKGNILERFSAQQFPDLHSELNLSSLELGDSALYFCASSSPPGEEPQYFGPGTRLLVL.

This clonotype occurred a few times. The V gene is TRBV5-8, the J gene TRBJ2-7; 8 nucleotides align to TRBD2. Germline CDR1 reads SGHTS; CDR2 reads YDEGEE. V was clipped by 4 bases and J by 5 bases; unmatched bases: 5. The CDR3 has 13 residues. The chain's CDR3 is CASSVGGGDEQYF. The CDR3 nucleotides read TGTGCCAGCAGCGTCGGGGGGGGCGACGAGCAGTACTTC.

The table lists this clonotype with a few counts. Here the CDR3 reads CATSDPDRPYEQYF. The CDR3 region has the DNA TGTGCCACCAGTGACCCGGACAGACCCTACGAGCAGTACTTC. J is TRBJ2-7 and V is TRBV24-1; maybe TRBD1 (6 bases). CDR3 length equals 14 residues. The V and J ends lost 4 bases and 2 bases respectively, with 11 bases between them. Germline V gene lookup returns CDR1 KGHDR and CDR2 SFDVKD.

Comments on this clonotype: One base away lies a much larger clone, so this may be a sequencing read error. This chain connects TRBV7-9 to TRBJ2-7, with unresolved D. V lost 4 bases, J lost 12 bases, and 22 bases lay in between. Germline V gives CDR1 SEHNR, CDR2 FQNEAQ (reference sequence). CDR3 length: 14 amino acids. The CDR3 DNA sequence: TGTGCCAGCAGCTCGTTGGTCTCGTGGGTGAAGCCGTACTTC. As protein: CASSSLVSWVKPYF.

This clonotype was seen many times. The chain couples TRBV24-1 to TRBJ2-1; TRBD2 is a possible D gene (5 bases). The V end was cut by 7 bases, the J end by 3 bases, with 9 bases between. This CDR3 region has 13 residues. Germline CDR1 reads KGHDR; CDR2 reads SFDVKD. The CDR3 DNA reads TGTGCCACCAGCAGTACTAGCTACAATGAGCAGTTCTTC. Its translation is CATSSTSYNEQFF.

V is TRBV18 and J is TRBJ2-7; D is perhaps TRBD1 or TRBD2 (5 bases each). The CDR3 loop spans 15 amino acids. Between the trimmed V and J ends, which lost 6 bases and 3 bases, there was a span of 18 bases. Germline lookup yields CDR1 KGHSH and CDR2 LQKENI. Here the CDR3 DNA reads TGTGCCAGCTCGCCCGGGGACGGAGGCCTCTACGAGCAGTACTTC. This codes for CASSPGDGGLYEQYF.

This chain connects TRBV9 to TRBJ2-7; D might be TRBD2 (6 bases). Trimming removed 0 bases from V and 2 bases from J, with 12 bases in between. CDR1 and CDR2 from the germline V gene are SGDLS and YYNGEE. The CDR3 runs to 15 residues. The CDR3 reads CASSVGSGPAYEQYF. The DNA of the CDR3 is TGTGCCAGCAGCGTAGGGAGCGGGCCCGCCTACGAGCAGTACTTC.

To note about this clonotype: This may be a read error: a much more frequent sequence differs by one nucleotide. CDR3 residues: CASRLAGGVGSYNAQFF. The CDR3, as DNA: TGTGCCAGTAGGCTAGCGGGGGGGGTCGGATCCTACAATGCGCAGTTCTTC. The V gene is TRBV6-5, the J gene TRBJ2-1, with TRBD2 matching 12 bases. The CDR3 consists of 17 residues. Per the germline V gene, CDR1 is MNHEY and CDR2 is SVGAGI.

A few counts support this clonotype. The V and J genes are TRBV19 and TRBJ2-7; perhaps TRBD1 as D (7 bases). From germline, CDR1 is LNHDA and CDR2 SQIVND (reference sequence). V was trimmed by 1 base and J by 2 bases, leaving 12 bases between them. The CDR3 sequence is 15 residues long. The CDR3 sequence is CASSIGTGEAYEQYF. CDR3 DNA: TGTGCCAGTAGTATAGGCACAGGGGAGGCCTACGAGCAGTACTTC.

This clonotype was found many times. The chain is built from TRBV7-6 and TRBJ1-4, with TRBD1 matching over 7 bases. Unmatched junction bases numbered 10, after V lost 4 bases and J lost 8 bases. Germline V lookup: CDR1 SGHVS, CDR2 FNYEAQ. The CDR3 runs to 15 residues. In DNA form, the CDR3 reads TGTGCCAGCAGCTCAAGACAGGGAAGCGAGGAAAAACTGTTTTTT. Its translation: CASSSRQGSEEKLFF.

The chain links TRBV4-1 to TRBJ2-7; a possible D gene is TRBD1 (6 bases). Per germline, CDR1 MGHRA and CDR2 YSYEKL. The CDR3 is made up of 14 amino acids. Trimming pared 1 base from V and 5 bases from J, leaving 12 bases between. CDR3 sequence (DNA): TGCGCCAGCAGCCAAGGCCACAGGGACAACGAGCAGTACTTC. Its protein is CASSQGHRDNEQYF.